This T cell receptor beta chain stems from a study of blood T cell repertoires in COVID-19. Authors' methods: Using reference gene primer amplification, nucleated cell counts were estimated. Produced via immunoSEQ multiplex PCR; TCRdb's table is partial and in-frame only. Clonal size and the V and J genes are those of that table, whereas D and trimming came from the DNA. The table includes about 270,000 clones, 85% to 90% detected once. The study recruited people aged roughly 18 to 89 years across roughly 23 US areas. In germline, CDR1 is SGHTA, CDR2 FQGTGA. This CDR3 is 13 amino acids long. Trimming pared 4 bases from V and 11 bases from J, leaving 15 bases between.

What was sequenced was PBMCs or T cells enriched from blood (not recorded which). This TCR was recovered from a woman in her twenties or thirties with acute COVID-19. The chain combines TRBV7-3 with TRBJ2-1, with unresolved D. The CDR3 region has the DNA TGTGCCAGCAGCTCCCTGTCTACTCCCCAGCAGTTCTTC. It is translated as CASSSLSTPQQFF.